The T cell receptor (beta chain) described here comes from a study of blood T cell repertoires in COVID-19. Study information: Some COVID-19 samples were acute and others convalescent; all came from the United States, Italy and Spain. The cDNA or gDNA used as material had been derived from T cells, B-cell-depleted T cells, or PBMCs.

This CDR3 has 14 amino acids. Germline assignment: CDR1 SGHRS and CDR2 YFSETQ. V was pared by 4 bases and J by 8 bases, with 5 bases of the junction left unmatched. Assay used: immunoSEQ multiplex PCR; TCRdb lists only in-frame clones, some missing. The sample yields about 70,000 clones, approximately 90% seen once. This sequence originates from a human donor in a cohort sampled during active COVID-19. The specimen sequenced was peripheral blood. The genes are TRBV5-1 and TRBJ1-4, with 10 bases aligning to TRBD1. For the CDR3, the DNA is TGCGCCAGCAGCATGGGACAGGGGCTGGAAAAACTGTTTTTT. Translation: CASSMGQGLEKLFF.